This T cell receptor (beta chain) was sequenced in a study of blood T cell repertoires in COVID-19 (TCRdb year 2020). For the study in its entirety: Samples covering the acute and convalescent phases of COVID-19 were provided by collaborators in the United States, Italy and Spain. The material from the prospective study consisted of cDNA or gDNA derived from T cells, B-cell-depleted T cells, or PBMCs. Subjects who had been exposed to COVID-19, were actively infected with it, or had recovered from it provided the deeply sampled blood TCRbeta repertoires that made up the dataset. A freely available public database, intended as a resource for researchers studying the immune response to SARS-CoV-2, is where the repertoires were released. Samples were obtained from the ongoing ImmuneRACE study (first 160 participants) and from over 1,000 subjects provided by 6 global collaborators. A de-identified subject ID, COVID-19 status, age in years and sex were almost always included in the sample metadata. Where available, HLA class I and class II types were obtained from metadata supplied by the sample provider rather than from assay-based typing. Broad study findings and their caveats: The quantity of clinical and demographic metadata differed by source and by participant and was supplied without curation.

V is reduced by 0 bases and J by 3 bases, leaving a spacing of 20 bases between them. The CDR3 runs 18 residues from the cysteine to the phenylalanine. The entry retains the CDR3 DNA only, 54 bases that are in frame from base 1. According to the germline V gene, CDR1 reads MNHNS and CDR2 reads SASEGT. In Seattle, one collaborating source enrolled patients while the infection was active and tracked those patients longitudinally over the course of disease. Whole blood was collected in K2EDTA tubes by collaborating institutions according to the institutions' own protocols. For TCRbeta analysis, collaborators shipped samples as frozen whole blood, isolated PBMCs, or DNA extracted from either of those sample types. TCRbeta CDR3 regions were amplified from genomic DNA using the immunoSEQ Assay, a bias-controlled multiplex PCR. The original methods were these. Nucleated cell counts per sample were estimated from amplification of reference gene primers within the assay. Sequence reads were collapsed and filtered to measure the absolute abundance of every unique TCRbeta CDR3 rearrangement. For each sample, productive Simpson clonality was calculated as the square root of Simpson's diversity index across productive rearrangements. Imported from immuneACCESS, the table was reduced by TCRdb to in-frame sequences with V and J called. These copies leave out some clones; in studies compared against another copy, an unresolved V gene accounts for under half, and the cause of the remainder is not known. The DNA was the basis for D and trimming; V, J and clone size are from that table. This sample has fewer than 300,000 clones in its table, and approximately 90% of those were observed once. The ten biggest clones cover around 2.2% of the sample.

Regarding this clone: It lacks a known antigen. It has no much larger one-base neighbor in the sample; base qualities were not kept.

The chain employs TRBV6-1 and TRBJ1-1; the D gene is unclear. This clonotype was sampled from a woman aged 25 to 39 with COVID-19, enrolled during active disease. The specimen was peripheral blood. The CDR3 loop reads CASSEAFPHEAIYTEAFF. The sequenced DNA is TGTGCCAGCAGTGAAGCCTTCCCACATGAGGCCATCTACACTGAAGCTTTCTTT.